Each of the 21 T cell receptor beta chains below was sequenced from the same sample in a study of blood T cell repertoires in COVID-19. Repertoires were generated with immunoSEQ multiplex PCR, while TCRdb's copy carries only in-frame clones and drops some. The table has around 200,000 clones, more than 60% seen once. Sequencing was done on a sample of peripheral blood. The receptors originated from a woman between 50 and 59 years old with acute or convalescent COVID-19.

J is TRBJ1-6 and V is TRBV3-1 (or the pseudogene TRBV3-2), with D hard to call. Germline loops: CDR1 LGHDT, CDR2 YNNKEL (reference sequence). Deletions cut 7 bases from V and 2 bases from J, with 12 bases between. The CDR3 is made up of 15 amino acids. This CDR3 is CASMPEGAYNSPLHF. The CDR3 coding sequence is TGTGCCAGCATGCCAGAGGGAGCCTATAATTCACCCCTCCACTTT.

V is TRBV27 and J is TRBJ1-5, with D unclear. This CDR3 is 13 amino acids long. The V gene lost 4 bases and the J gene lost 2 bases, with 6 bases spanning the gap. Looked up from germline, CDR1 is MNHEY and CDR2 is SMNVEV (reference sequence). The CDR3: CASSSFGNQPQHF. In DNA form, the CDR3 reads TGTGCCAGCAGTTCTTTTGGCAATCAGCCCCAGCATTTT.

The chain joins TRBV5-1 to TRBJ1-5; 10 bases are a match to TRBD1. Germline-derived CDR1 and CDR2 are SGHRS and YFSETQ. The CDR3 runs 15 residues. The V gene end was trimmed by 4 bases and the J gene end by 6 bases; junction bases not matched to a gene: 7. The CDR3, as DNA: TGCGCCAGCAGCCGCGGCGGGGACAGGGGTCAGCCCCAGCATTTT. It yields the protein CASSRGGDRGQPQHF.

J is TRBJ2-1 and V is TRBV6-5; 8 nucleotides agree with TRBD1. The J segment lost 2 bases and the V segment lost 2 bases, leaving 2 bases of the junction unmatched. The CDR3 runs 15 residues. CDR1 and CDR2 from the germline V gene are MNHEY and SVGAGI. Here the CDR3 DNA reads TGTGCCAGCAGTTACGGACAGGGTACCTACAATGAGCAGTTCTTC. It specifies CASSYGQGTYNEQFF.

The chain links TRBV19 to TRBJ1-4; 7 nucleotides line up with TRBD1. CDR3 size: 17 residues. Germline lookup yields CDR1 LNHDA and CDR2 SQIVND (reference sequence). The V gene end was trimmed by 0 bases and the J gene end by 8 bases; junction bases not matched to a gene: 12. CDR3 protein: CASSIDPPTGIREKLFF. DNA for the CDR3: TGTGCCAGTAGTATAGACCCCCCGACAGGGATACGAGAAAAACTGTTTTTT.

The chain carries TRBV10-2 and TRBJ1-5; D ambiguous. V shed 6 bases and J shed 3 bases, with 15 bases lying between them. The CDR3 covers 15 residues. CDR1 and CDR2 from the germline V gene are WSHSY and SAAADI. In DNA, the CDR3 is TGCGCCAGCAGGGACCCCGGGAGCATCAATCAGCCCCAGCATTTT. Amino acid sequence: CASRDPGSINQPQHF.

This CDR3 is CASSPGGGAGPAKNIQYF. CDR3 in DNA: TGTGCCAGCAGCCCTGGAGGGGGCGCAGGCCCCGCCAAAAACATTCAGTACTTC. The chain has TRBV5-5 and TRBJ2-4; a possible D gene is TRBD1 (7 bases). The CDR3 loop spans 18 amino acids. Germline V gene data show CDR1 as SGHKS and CDR2 as YYEKEE (reference sequence). V lost 4 bases and J 1 base, leaving 21 bases between the germline ends.

The V and J genes are TRBV3-1 (or the pseudogene TRBV3-2) and TRBJ2-7; TRBD1 is a possible D gene (5 bases). V lost 1 base to trimming and J lost 2 bases, with 12 bases between them. CDR3 length: 15 amino acids. Germline CDR1 and CDR2: LGHDT and YNNKEL (reference sequence). The CDR3 DNA reads TGTGCCAGCAGCCAAGGGGCAGGGTCAACCTACGAGCAGTACTTC. It is translated as CASSQGAGSTYEQYF.

J is TRBJ2-1 and V is TRBV7-8, with D perhaps TRBD1 (5 bases). The CDR3 has 13 residues. Germline V gene lookup returns CDR1 SGHVS and CDR2 FQNEAQ. Trimming pared 3 bases from V and 9 bases from J, leaving 12 bases between. In nucleotides, the CDR3 is TGTGCCAGCAGCTTGCAGGGTTGGGCTGAGCAGTTCTTC. As protein: CASSLQGWAEQFF.

This clone was seen a single time. The V gene is TRBV7-2, the J gene TRBJ1-2, with 9 bases identical to TRBD1. J lost 3 bases, V lost 5 bases, and 10 bases had no gene match. The CDR3 length is 16 residues. Germline lookup yields CDR1 SGHTA and CDR2 FQGNSA. The CDR3 is CASSPARGTGHYGYTF. CDR3 bases: TGTGCCAGCAGCCCCGCCCGTGGGACAGGGCACTATGGCTACACCTTC.

The rearrangement links TRBV2 to TRBJ2-7, with TRBD2 matching over 11 bases. J gave up 2 bases and V 7 bases, and 7 bases lay outside the gene matches. Germline-derived CDR1 and CDR2 are SNHLY and FYNNEI. The CDR3 extends over 15 amino acids. CDR3 region: CASTAGLAGPYEQYF. The CDR3 DNA sequence: TGTGCCAGCACCGCCGGACTAGCGGGCCCCTACGAGCAGTACTTC.

This clone was picked up a small number of times. The V gene is TRBV5-1, the J gene TRBJ1-1; the D is unclear. This CDR3 spans 13 amino acids. Germline lookup yields CDR1 SGHRS and CDR2 YFSETQ. Trimming pared 0 bases from V and 2 bases from J, leaving 5 bases between. The CDR3 coding sequence is TGCGCCAGCAGCTTGGTGACTAACACTGAAGCTTTCTTT. Translating it yields CASSLVTNTEAFF. The variable domain in full, completed from reference TRBV5-1 and TRBJ1-1, reads KAGVTQTPRYLIKTRGQQVTLSCSPISGHRSVSWYQQTPGQGLQFLFEYFSETQRNKGNFPGRFSGRQFSNSRSEMNVSTLELGDSALYLCASSLVTNTEAFFGQGTRLTVV.

CDR3 bases: TGTGCCAGCAGCCAGACCCGACCGCCGGGACAGTATAATTCACCCCTCCACTTT. It translates to CASSQTRPPGQYNSPLHF. V gene TRBV3-1 (or the pseudogene TRBV3-2) combines with J gene TRBJ1-6, with 7 bases matching TRBD1. This CDR3 spans 18 amino acids. Germline V gene data show CDR1 as LGHDT and CDR2 as YNNKEL (reference sequence). V lost 3 bases and J lost 4; bases outside the gene matches: 12.

The J gene is TRBJ2-2, the V gene TRBV2; 8 nucleotides align to TRBD1. The CDR3 sequence is 16 residues long. The germline V gene has CDR1 SNHLY and CDR2 FYNNEI. Trimming took 8 bases from V and 8 from J; bases not matched to a gene: 16. The CDR3, as DNA: TGTGCCAGCTGCCTCACGATACCAGGGGGCGGAGGGGAGCTGTTTTTT. It yields the protein CASCLTIPGGGGELFF.

The V and J genes are TRBV10-1 and TRBJ2-1; TRBD1 aligns across 8 bases. The J segment lost 7 bases and the V segment lost 5 bases, leaving 10 bases of the junction unmatched. The CDR3 totals 15 residues. Germline CDR1 reads WNHNN; CDR2 reads SYGVQD (reference sequence). CDR3 sequence: CASSLTGEPLNEQFF. The CDR3 region has the DNA TGCGCCAGCAGTTTGACAGGGGAGCCCCTAAATGAGCAGTTCTTC.

The chain recombines TRBV6-1 with TRBJ1-4; no clear D. Germline V gives CDR1 MNHNS, CDR2 SASEGT. V was clipped by 0 bases and J by 11 bases, with 10 bases between them. The CDR3 is made up of 13 amino acids. CDR3 sequence: CASSEATGGKLFF. The DNA for the CDR3 is TGTGCCAGCAGTGAAGCGACTGGAGGGAAACTGTTTTTT.

CDR3 in DNA: TGTGCCAGCAGCCTTACCAGGGAAACTGAAGCTTTCTTT. Amino acids: CASSLTRETEAFF. The chain recombines TRBV4-2 with TRBJ1-1; perhaps TRBD1 as D (5 bases). Germline loops: CDR1 LGHNA, CDR2 YNFKEQ. The CDR3 spans 13 residues. Deletions cut 4 bases from V and 5 bases from J, with 11 bases between.

This chain joins TRBV10-3 and TRBJ1-1, with D hard to call. This CDR3 is 14 amino acids long. The ends were cut back, 5 bases at V and 0 bases at J, with 10 bases in the middle. Germline CDR1 reads ENHRY; CDR2 reads SYGVKD. The CDR3 coding sequence is TGTGCCATCAGTCGTGGACTGATGAACACTGAAGCTTTCTTT. This gives the protein CAISRGLMNTEAFF.

In its sample, this clone was seen once. The chain couples TRBV7-2 to TRBJ1-1; the match to TRBD1 covers 9 bases. The CDR3 contains 13 residues. Germline CDR1 reads SGHTA; CDR2 reads FQGNSA. V lost 3 bases, J lost 5 bases, and 1 base stayed unmatched. The CDR3 here is CASSFGQGTEAFF. As DNA, the CDR3 is TGTGCCAGCAGCTTTGGACAGGGGACTGAAGCTTTCTTT.

This clone has more than one count but fewer than ten. In the same sample, other DNA sequences code for this CDR3. The chain uses TRBV18 and TRBJ1-1, with D unclear. CDR1 is KGHSH, CDR2 LQKENI, per germline. CDR3 length: 14 residues. V lost 6 bases to trimming and J lost 2 bases, with 13 bases between them. The CDR3, as DNA: TGTGCCAGCTCCCCTGTATCGAGAAACACTGAAGCTTTCTTT. Residues: CASSPVSRNTEAFF.

This chain uses TRBV7-2 with TRBJ2-6, with D maybe TRBD1 (6 bases). V lost 5 bases and J lost 2, with 10 bases in between. Germline lookup yields CDR1 SGHTA and CDR2 FQGNSA. This CDR3 is 15 amino acids long. The CDR3 region is CASSTDSAGANVLTF. CDR3 nucleotide sequence: TGTGCCAGCAGCACGGACAGTGCTGGGGCCAACGTCCTGACTTTC.